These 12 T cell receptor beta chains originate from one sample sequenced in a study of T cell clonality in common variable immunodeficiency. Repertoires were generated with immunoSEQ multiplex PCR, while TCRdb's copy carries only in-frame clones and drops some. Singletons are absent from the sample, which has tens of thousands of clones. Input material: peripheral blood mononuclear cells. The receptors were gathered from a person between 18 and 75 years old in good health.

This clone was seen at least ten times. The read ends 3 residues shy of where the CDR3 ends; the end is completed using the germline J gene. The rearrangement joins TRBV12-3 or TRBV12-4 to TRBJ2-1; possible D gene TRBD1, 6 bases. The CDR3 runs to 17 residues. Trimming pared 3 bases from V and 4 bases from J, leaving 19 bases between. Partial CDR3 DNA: TGTGCCAGCAGTTTCCCGGCACACAGGGCTCCGTACAATGAG. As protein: CASSFPAHRAPYNE. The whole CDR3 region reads CASSFPAHRAPYNEQFF.

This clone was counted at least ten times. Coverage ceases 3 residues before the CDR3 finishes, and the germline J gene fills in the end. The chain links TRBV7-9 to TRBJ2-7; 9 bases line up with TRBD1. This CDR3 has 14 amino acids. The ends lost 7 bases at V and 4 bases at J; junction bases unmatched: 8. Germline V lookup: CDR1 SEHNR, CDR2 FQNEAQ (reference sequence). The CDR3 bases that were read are TGTGCCAGCATCCCAAAGGACAGGGGATACGAG. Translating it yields CASIPKDRGYE. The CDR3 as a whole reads CASIPKDRGYEQYF. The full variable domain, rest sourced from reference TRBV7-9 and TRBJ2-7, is DTGVSQNPRHKITKRGQNVTFRCDPISEHNRLYWYRQTLGQGPEFLTYFQNEAQLEKSRLLSDRFSAERPKGSFSTLEIQRTEQGDSAMYLCASIPKDRGYEQYFGPGTRLTVT.

CDR3 sequence: CASSGTGHSNQPQHF. CDR3 DNA (partial): TGTGCCAGCAGTGGGACAGGGCACAGCAATCAGCCC. The V and J genes are TRBV6-4 and TRBJ1-5, with 8 bases lining up with TRBD1. The CDR3 is cut off 3 residues early in the read; its end comes from the germline J gene. The ends lost 4 bases at V and 1 base at J; junction bases unmatched: 3. This CDR3 contains 15 residues. Per the germline V gene, CDR1 is MRHNA and CDR2 is SNTAGT.

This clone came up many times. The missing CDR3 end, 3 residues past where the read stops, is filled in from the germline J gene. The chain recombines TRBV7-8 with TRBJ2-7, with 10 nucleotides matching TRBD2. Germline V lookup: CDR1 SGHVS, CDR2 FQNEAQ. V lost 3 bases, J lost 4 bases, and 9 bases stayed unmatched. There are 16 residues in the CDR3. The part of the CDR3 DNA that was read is TGTGCCAGCAGCTTCGGAGCGGGAGGGGGCGGTTACGAG. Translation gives CASSFGAGGGGYE. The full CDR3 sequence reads CASSFGAGGGGYEQYF.

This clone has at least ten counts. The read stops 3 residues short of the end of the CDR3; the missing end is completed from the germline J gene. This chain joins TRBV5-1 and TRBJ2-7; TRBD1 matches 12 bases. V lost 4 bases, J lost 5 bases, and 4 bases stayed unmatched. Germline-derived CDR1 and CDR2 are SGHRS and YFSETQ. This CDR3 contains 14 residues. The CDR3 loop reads CASSPGTGGNEQYF. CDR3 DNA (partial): TGCGCCAGCAGCCCCGGGACAGGGGGCAACGAG. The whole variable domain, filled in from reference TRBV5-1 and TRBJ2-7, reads KAGVTQTPRYLIKTRGQQVTLSCSPISGHRSVSWYQQTPGQGLQFLFEYFSETQRNKGNFPGRFSGRQFSNSRSEMNVSTLELGDSALYLCASSPGTGGNEQYFGPGTRLTVT.

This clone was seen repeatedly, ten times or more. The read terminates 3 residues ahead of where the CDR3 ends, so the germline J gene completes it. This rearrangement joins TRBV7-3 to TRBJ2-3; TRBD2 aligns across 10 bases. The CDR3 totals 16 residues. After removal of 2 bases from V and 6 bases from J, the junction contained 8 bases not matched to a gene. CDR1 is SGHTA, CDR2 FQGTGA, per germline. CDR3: CASSLRALLAGDTQYF. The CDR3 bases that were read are TGTGCCAGCAGCTTACGCGCTCTACTAGCGGGGGATACG.

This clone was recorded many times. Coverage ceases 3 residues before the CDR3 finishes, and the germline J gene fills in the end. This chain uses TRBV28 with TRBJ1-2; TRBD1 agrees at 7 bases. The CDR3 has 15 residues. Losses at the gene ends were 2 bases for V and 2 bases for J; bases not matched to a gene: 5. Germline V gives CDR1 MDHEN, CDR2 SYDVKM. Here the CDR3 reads CASSLVAGGNYGYTF. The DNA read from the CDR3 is TGTGCCAGCAGTTTAGTGGCAGGGGGAAACTATGGC.

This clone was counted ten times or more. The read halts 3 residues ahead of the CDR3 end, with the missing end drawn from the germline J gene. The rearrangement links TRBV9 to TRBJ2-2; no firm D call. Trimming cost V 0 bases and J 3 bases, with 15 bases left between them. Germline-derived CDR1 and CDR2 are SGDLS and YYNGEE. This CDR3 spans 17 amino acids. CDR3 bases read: TGTGCCAGCAGCGTAGACGTCGGTAGCAGTTACACCGGGGAG. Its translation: CASSVDVGSSYTGE. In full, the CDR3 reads CASSVDVGSSYTGELFF.

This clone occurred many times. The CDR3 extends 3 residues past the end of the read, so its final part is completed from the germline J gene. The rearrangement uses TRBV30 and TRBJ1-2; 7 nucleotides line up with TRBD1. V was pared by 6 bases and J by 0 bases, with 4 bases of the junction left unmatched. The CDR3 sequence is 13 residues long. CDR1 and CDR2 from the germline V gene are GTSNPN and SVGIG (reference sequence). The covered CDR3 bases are TGTGCCTGTCGGGACAGCTCTAACTATGGC. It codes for CACRDSSNYG. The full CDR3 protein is CACRDSSNYGYTF. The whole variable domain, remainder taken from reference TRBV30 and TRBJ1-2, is SQTIHQWPATLVQPVGSPLSLECTVEGTSNPNLYWYRQAAGRGLQLLFYSVGIGQISSEVPQNLSASRPQDRQFILSSKKLLLSDSGFYLCACRDSSNYGYTFGSGTRLTVV.

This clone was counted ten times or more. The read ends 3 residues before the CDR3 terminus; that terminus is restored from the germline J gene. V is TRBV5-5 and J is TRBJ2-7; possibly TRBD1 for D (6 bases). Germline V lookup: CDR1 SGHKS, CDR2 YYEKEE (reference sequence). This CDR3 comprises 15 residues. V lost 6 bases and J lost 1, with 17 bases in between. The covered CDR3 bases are TGTGCCAGCACCCAGAGGGCAGGGGTATCCTACGAG. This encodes CASTQRAGVSYE. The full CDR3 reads CASTQRAGVSYEQYF.

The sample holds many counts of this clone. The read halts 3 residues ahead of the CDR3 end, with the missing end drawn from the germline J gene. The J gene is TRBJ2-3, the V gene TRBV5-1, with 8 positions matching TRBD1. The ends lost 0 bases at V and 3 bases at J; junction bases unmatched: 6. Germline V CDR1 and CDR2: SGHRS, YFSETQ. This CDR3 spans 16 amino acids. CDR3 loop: CASSLAGGGWTDTQYF. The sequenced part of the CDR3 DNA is TGCGCCAGCAGCTTGGCAGGGGGCGGGTGGACAGATACG.

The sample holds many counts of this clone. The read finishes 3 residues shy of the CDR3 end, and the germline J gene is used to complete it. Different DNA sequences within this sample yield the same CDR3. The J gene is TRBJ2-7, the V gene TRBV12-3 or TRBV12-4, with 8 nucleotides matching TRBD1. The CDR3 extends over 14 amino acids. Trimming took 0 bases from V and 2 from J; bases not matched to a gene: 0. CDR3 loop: CASSLAQGAYEQYF. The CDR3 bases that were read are TGTGCCAGCAGTTTAGCACAGGGGGCCTACGAG.